This record concerns one T cell receptor beta chain sequence. The data are from a study of blood T cell repertoires in COVID-19. In the authors' workflow: Reference gene primer amplification in the assay estimated nucleated cell counts. Libraries were prepared by immunoSEQ multiplex PCR; TCRdb keeps only in-frame clonotypes and omits some of them. V and J calls and clone size are copied from that table; D and trimming were computed from the DNA. The profile covers under 150,000 clones, with 85% to 90% appearing a single time and approximately 4.5% taken by the ten largest. The ends were cut back, 6 bases at V and 5 bases at J, with 13 bases in the middle. The CDR3 is 13 amino acids. Germline V gives CDR1 LNHDA, CDR2 SQIVND (reference sequence).

Sequencing used peripheral blood. The V and J genes are TRBV19 and TRBJ1-2; tentatively, D is TRBD1 (6 bases). The origin of this receptor is a woman in her 50s with acute or convalescent COVID-19. The CDR3 protein is CASSRTARYGYTF. The CDR3, as DNA: TGTGCCAGTAGCCGGACAGCAAGATATGGCTACACCTTC. The full variable domain, in which reference TRBV19 and TRBJ1-2 provide the parts outside the CDR3, is DGGITQSPKYLFRKEGQNVTLSCEQNLNHDAMYWYRQDPGQGLRLIYYSQIVNDFQKGDIAEGYSVSREKKESFPLTVTSAQKNPTAFYLCASSRTARYGYTFGSGTRLTVV.